The clone carrying this T cell receptor (beta chain) was found many times. This entry comes from a study of T cells in Graves' hyperthyroidism and ophthalmopathy. Germline loops: CDR1 MNHNS, CDR2 SASEGT. The V gene lost 8 bases and the J gene lost 5 bases, with 10 bases spanning the gap. The CDR3 loop spans 13 amino acids. The diagnostic basis comprised clinical symptoms, serum thyroxine and TRAb, thyroid ultrasound and orbital computed tomography. The authors took PBMCs from 8.5 to 10 ml fresh peripheral blood. Researchers amplified the TCR beta CDR3 regions from RNA transcripts. When the TCR CDR3 underwent first-round RT-PCR, the HTBI primer set was used. MiXCR, run by TCRdb on the multiplex PCR reads, gives a single entry per CDR3 protein. The table has roughly 700,000 distinct CDR3 sequences, about 15% seen once.

V and J are TRBV6-1 and TRBJ1-6; unclear D gene. The specimen was blood. This receptor was taken from a woman younger than 30 with Graves' hyperthyroidism. CDR3: CASAAAHNSPLHF. The CDR3 region has the DNA TGTGCCAGCGCGGCAGCCCATAATTCACCCCTCCACTTT.